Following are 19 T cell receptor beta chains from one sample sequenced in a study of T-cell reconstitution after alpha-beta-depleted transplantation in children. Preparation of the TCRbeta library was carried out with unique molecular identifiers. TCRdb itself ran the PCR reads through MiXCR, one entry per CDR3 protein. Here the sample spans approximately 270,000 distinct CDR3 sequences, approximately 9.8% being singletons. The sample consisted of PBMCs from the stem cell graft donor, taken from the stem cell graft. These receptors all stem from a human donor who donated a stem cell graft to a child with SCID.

CDR3 in amino acids: CASSPDPRIDGYTF. In DNA form, the CDR3 reads TGTGCCAGCAGCCCCGACCCCCGGATTGACGGCTACACCTTC. The V gene is TRBV12-3 or TRBV12-4, the J gene TRBJ1-2; D unresolved. The CDR3 extends over 14 amino acids. V lost 6 bases to trimming and J lost 8 bases, with 19 bases between them.

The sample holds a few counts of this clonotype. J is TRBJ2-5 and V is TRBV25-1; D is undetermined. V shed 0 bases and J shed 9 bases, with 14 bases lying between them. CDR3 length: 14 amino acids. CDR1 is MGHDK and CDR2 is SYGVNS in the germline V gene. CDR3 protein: CASSEYGQVMAQYF. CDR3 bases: TGTGCCAGCAGTGAATATGGGCAGGTTATGGCCCAGTACTTC.

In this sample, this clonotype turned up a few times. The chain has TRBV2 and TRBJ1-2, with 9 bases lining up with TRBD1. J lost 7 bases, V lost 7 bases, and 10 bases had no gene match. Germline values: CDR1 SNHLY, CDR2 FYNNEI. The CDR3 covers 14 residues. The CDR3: CASTAGTGWSGYTF. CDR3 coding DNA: TGTGCCAGCACCGCGGGGACAGGGTGGAGTGGCTACACCTTC. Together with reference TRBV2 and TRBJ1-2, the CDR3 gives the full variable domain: EPEVTQTPSHQVTQMGQEVILRCVPISNHLYFYWYRQILGQKVEFLVSFYNNEISEKSEIFDDQFSVERPDGSNFTLKIRSTKLEDSAMYFCASTAGTGWSGYTFGSGTRLTVV.

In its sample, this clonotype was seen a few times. CDR3 amino acids: CASSQGTNQETQYF. The CDR3 nucleotides are TGCGCCAGCAGCCAGGGGACAAACCAAGAGACCCAGTACTTC. J is TRBJ2-5 and V is TRBV5-1, with D maybe TRBD1 (6 bases). The germline V gene has CDR1 SGHRS and CDR2 YFSETQ. The CDR3 sequence is 14 residues long. Trimming took 4 bases from V and 0 from J, leaving 10 bases between them.

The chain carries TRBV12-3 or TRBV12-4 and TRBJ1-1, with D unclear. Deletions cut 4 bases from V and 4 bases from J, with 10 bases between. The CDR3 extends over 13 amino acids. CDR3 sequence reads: CASSSGWGTEAFF. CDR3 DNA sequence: TGTGCCAGCAGTTCCGGTTGGGGCACTGAAGCTTTCTTT.

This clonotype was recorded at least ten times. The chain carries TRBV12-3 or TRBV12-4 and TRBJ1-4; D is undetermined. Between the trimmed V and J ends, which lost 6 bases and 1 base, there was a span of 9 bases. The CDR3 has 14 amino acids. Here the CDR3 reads CASSPSGTNEKLFF. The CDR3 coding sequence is TGTGCCAGCAGCCCGAGTGGAACTAATGAAAAACTGTTTTTT.

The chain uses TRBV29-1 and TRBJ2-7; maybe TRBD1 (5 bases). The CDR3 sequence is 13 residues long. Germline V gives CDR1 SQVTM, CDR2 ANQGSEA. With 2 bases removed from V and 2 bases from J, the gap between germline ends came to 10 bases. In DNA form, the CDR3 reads TGCAGCGTTGAAAACCTGGACACCTACGAGCAGTACTTC. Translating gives CSVENLDTYEQYF.

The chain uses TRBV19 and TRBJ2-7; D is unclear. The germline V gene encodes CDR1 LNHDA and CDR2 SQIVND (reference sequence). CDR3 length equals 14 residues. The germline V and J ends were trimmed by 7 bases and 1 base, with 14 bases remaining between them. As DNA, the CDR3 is TGTGCCAGTAAGAATTTTCAGGATTCCTACGAGCAGTACTTC. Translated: CASKNFQDSYEQYF.

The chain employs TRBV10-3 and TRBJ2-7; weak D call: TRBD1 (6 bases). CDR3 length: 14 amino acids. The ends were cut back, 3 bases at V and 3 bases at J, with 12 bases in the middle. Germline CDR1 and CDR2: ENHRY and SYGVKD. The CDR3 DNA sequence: TGTGCCATCAGTGACCTCGGCAGGGGCTACGAGCAGTACTTC. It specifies CAISDLGRGYEQYF.

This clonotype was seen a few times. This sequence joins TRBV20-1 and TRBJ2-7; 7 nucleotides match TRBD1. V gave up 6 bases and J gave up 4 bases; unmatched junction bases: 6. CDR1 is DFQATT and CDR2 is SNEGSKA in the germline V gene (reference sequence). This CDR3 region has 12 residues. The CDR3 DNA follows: TGCAGTGCAACCGGGACAGTTTACGAGCAGTACTTC. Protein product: CSATGTVYEQYF.

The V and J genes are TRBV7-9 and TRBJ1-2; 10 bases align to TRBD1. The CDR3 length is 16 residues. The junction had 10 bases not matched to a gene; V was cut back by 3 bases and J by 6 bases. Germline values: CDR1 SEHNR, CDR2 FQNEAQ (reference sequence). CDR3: CASSFGTGARRDGYTF. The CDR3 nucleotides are TGTGCCAGCAGCTTCGGGACAGGGGCGCGGCGCGATGGCTACACCTTC. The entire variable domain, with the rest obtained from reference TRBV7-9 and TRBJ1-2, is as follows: DTGVSQNPRHKITKRGQNVTFRCDPISEHNRLYWYRQTLGQGPEFLTYFQNEAQLEKSRLLSDRFSAERPKGSFSTLEIQRTEQGDSAMYLCASSFGTGARRDGYTFGSGTRLTVV.

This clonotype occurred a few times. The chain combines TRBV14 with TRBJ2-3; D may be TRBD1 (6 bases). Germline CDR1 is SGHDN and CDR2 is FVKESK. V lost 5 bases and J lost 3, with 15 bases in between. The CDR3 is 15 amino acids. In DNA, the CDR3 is TGTGCCAGCAGCGACGGACAGTTAGTGACAGATACGCAGTATTTT. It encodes CASSDGQLVTDTQYF.

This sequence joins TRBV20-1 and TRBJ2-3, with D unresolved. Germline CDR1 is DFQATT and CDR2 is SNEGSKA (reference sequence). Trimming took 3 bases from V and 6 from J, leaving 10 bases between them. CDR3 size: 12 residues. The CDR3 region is CSASGRWDTQYF. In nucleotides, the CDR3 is TGCAGTGCTAGTGGCCGCTGGGATACGCAGTATTTT.

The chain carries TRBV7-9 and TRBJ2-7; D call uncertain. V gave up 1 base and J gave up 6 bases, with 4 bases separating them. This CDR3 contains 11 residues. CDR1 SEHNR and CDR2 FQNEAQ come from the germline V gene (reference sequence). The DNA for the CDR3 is TGTGCCAGCAGCTTAGAGAGCGAGCAGTACTTC. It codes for CASSLESEQYF.

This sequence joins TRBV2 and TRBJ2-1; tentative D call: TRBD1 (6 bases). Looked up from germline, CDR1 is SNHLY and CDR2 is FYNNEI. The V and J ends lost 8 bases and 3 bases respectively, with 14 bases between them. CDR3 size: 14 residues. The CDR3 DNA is TGTGCCAGCGAGGGACAACCCCTCTACAATGAGCAGTTCTTC. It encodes CASEGQPLYNEQFF.

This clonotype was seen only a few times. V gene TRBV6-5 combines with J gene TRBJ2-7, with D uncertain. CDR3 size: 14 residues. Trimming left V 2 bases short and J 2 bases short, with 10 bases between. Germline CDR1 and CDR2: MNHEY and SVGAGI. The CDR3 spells CASSYSTETYEQYF. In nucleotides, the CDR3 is TGTGCCAGCAGTTACAGCACGGAAACCTACGAGCAGTACTTC.

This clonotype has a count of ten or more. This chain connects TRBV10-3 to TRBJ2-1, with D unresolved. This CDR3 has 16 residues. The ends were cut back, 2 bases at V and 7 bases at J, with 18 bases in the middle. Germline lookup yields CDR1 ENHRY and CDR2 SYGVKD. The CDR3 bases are TGTGCCATCAGTGAGGGTGGGAAGATCTTGAGGAATGAGCAGTTCTTC. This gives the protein CAISEGGKILRNEQFF.

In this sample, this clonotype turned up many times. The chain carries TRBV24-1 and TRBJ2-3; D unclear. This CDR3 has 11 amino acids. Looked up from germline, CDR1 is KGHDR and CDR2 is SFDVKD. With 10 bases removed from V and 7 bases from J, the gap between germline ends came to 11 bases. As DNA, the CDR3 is TGTGCCACTTCCGCCGAAAATACGCAGTATTTT. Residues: CATSAENTQYF.

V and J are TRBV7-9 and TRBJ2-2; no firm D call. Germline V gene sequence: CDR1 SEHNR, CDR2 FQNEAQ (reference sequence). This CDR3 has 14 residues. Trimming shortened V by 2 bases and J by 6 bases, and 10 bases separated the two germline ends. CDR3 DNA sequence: TGTGCCAGCAGCTTAAGAAGTTCGGCCGGGGAGCTGTTTTTT. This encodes CASSLRSSAGELFF. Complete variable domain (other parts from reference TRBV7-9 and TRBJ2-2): DTGVSQNPRHKITKRGQNVTFRCDPISEHNRLYWYRQTLGQGPEFLTYFQNEAQLEKSRLLSDRFSAERPKGSFSTLEIQRTEQGDSAMYLCASSLRSSAGELFFGEGSRLTVL.